The following is a T cell receptor (beta chain) sequence with its context. The CDR3 sequence is 11 residues long. The V end lost 7 bases, the J end lost 8 bases, and 9 bases lay between the germline ends. CDR1 and CDR2 from the germline V gene are LNHDA and SQIVND (reference sequence). Libraries were prepared by immunoSEQ multiplex PCR; TCRdb keeps only in-frame clonotypes and omits some of them. There are about 150,000 clones in the sample; 90% occur only once, and about 1.6% lies in the top ten. The sample comes from a study of T cell responses to AZD1222 COVID-19 vaccine. Sequences were derived from peripheral blood, sampled on day 0 of AZD1222 vaccination. This chain links TRBV19 with TRBJ2-1; D remains unclear. This TCR was recovered from an adult in good health. CDR3 protein: CASKGSHEQFF. CDR3 in DNA: TGTGCCAGTAAGGGCAGCCATGAGCAGTTCTTC.